These T cell receptor beta chains were read from a single sample in a study of early T cells in non-severe SARS-CoV-2 infection. TCRdb fed the 5' RACE reads into MiXCR, producing one record per CDR3 protein. This sample has some 60,000 distinct CDR3 sequences, with around 13% found just once. Sequencing input: whole blood. The receptors here all came from an adult who was a healthcare worker with PCR-confirmed SARS-CoV-2 infection or an uninfected control (not recorded which). The CDR3 runs from the conserved cysteine through the conserved F or W. A D gene is named only where the DNA matches it firmly. Expanded clones get a size class; other rows say once, few or many, or leave the size out.

V: TRBV6-5; D: TRBD1; J: TRBJ1-4; size: few; CDR3: CASTPIGTDLEKLFF; DNA: TGTGCCAGCACCCCCATCGGGACAGATCTTGAAAAACTGTTTTTT
V: TRBV29-1; D: NA; J: TRBJ2-3; size: NA; CDR3: CSAQPGDTQYF; DNA: TGCAGCGCCCAGCCCGGGGATACGCAGTATTTT
V: TRBV13; D: NA; J: TRBJ2-1; size: many; CDR3: CASSSGAYNEQFF; DNA: TGTGCCAGCAGCTCCGGTGCCTACAATGAGCAGTTCTTC
V: TRBV6-5; D: TRBD2; J: TRBJ2-1; size: NA; CDR3: CASRPTGGTYNEQFF; DNA: TGTGCCAGCAGACCTACCGGGGGGACTTACAATGAGCAGTTCTTC
V: TRBV6-6; D: NA; J: TRBJ2-1; size: NA; CDR3: CASLAGAVSYNEQFF; DNA: TGTGCCAGCCTTGCGGGGGCGGTCTCCTACAATGAGCAGTTCTTC
V: TRBV29-1; D: NA; J: TRBJ2-7; size: many; CDR3: CSVGTSTSYEQYF; DNA: TGCAGCGTTGGCACTTCCACCTCCTACGAGCAGTACTTC
V: TRBV2; D: NA; J: TRBJ2-3; size: many; CDR3: CASRGLPESDTQYF; DNA: TGTGCCAGCAGGGGACTCCCAGAGTCCGATACGCAGTATTTT
V: TRBV20-1; D: TRBD1; J: TRBJ1-5; size: NA; CDR3: CSARGDRDNQPQHF; DNA: TGCAGTGCTAGGGGCGACAGGGACAATCAGCCCCAGCATTTT
V: TRBV19; D: TRBD2; J: TRBJ2-3; size: few; CDR3: CASSIFTSGKLDTQYF; DNA: TGTGCCAGTAGTATTTTCACTAGCGGGAAGCTGGATACGCAGTATTTT
V: TRBV12-3/TRBV12-4; D: NA; J: TRBJ2-2; size: many; CDR3: CASSFETKNTGELFF; DNA: TGTGCCAGCAGTTTCGAGACAAAGAACACCGGGGAGCTGTTTTTT
V: TRBV30; D: NA; J: TRBJ1-1; size: many; CDR3: CAWSEGGNTEAFF; DNA: TGTGCCTGGAGTGAGGGGGGGAACACTGAAGCTTTCTTT
V: TRBV7-3; D: NA; J: TRBJ1-3; size: many; CDR3: CASSPGPPGNTIYF; DNA: TGTGCCAGCAGCCCCGGGCCTCCCGGAAACACCATATATTTT
V: TRBV14; D: TRBD2; J: TRBJ2-1; size: NA; CDR3: CASKVAGGNEQFF; DNA: TGTGCCAGCAAAGTAGCGGGGGGGAATGAGCAGTTCTTC
V: TRBV12-3/TRBV12-4; D: TRBD2; J: TRBJ2-5; size: few; CDR3: CASSQSGGAAETQYF; DNA: TGTGCCAGCAGCCAAAGCGGGGGGGCCGCGGAGACCCAGTACTTC
V: TRBV7-9; D: NA; J: TRBJ2-1; size: many; CDR3: CASSPRVGSVDNEQFF; DNA: TGTGCCAGCAGTCCCAGGGTGGGCAGCGTCGACAATGAGCAGTTCTTC
V: TRBV29-1; D: TRBD2; J: TRBJ2-1; size: few; CDR3: CSVPGLAGGYNEQFF; DNA: TGCAGCGTCCCCGGACTCGCGGGGGGGTACAATGAGCAGTTCTTC
V: TRBV28; D: TRBD1; J: TRBJ2-7; size: many; CDR3: CASSIPGTGAHEQYF; DNA: TGTGCCAGCAGCATCCCCGGGACAGGGGCCCACGAGCAGTACTTC
V: TRBV7-8; D: NA; J: TRBJ2-2; size: few; CDR3: CASTSRWQGNTGELFF; DNA: TGTGCCAGCACCTCCCGTTGGCAGGGGAACACCGGGGAGCTGTTTTTT
V: TRBV10-3; D: TRBD2; J: TRBJ2-6; size: many; CDR3: CAIGNGGSSGANVLTF; DNA: TGTGCCATCGGGAACGGGGGGAGTTCTGGGGCCAACGTCCTGACTTTC
V: TRBV20-1; D: NA; J: TRBJ2-7; size: many; CDR3: CSATRTARMGYEQYF; DNA: TGCAGTGCTACTCGGACCGCCCGAATGGGGTACGAGCAGTACTTC
V: TRBV6-1; D: NA; J: TRBJ2-5; size: many; CDR3: CASTGLLQETQYF; DNA: TGTGCCAGCACGGGACTCCTCCAAGAGACCCAGTACTTC
V: TRBV11-2; D: TRBD2; J: TRBJ2-3; size: many; CDR3: CASSPRLAGDSTDTQYF; DNA: TGTGCCAGCAGCCCCCGACTAGCGGGGGATAGCACAGATACGCAGTATTTT
V: TRBV29-1; D: NA; J: TRBJ1-4; size: NA; CDR3: CSVVDGSEKLFF; DNA: TGCAGCGTGGTGGACGGTTCTGAAAAACTGTTTTTT
V: TRBV4-1; D: NA; J: TRBJ2-7; size: many; CDR3: CASSQDRRIEQYF; DNA: TGCGCCAGCAGCCAAGATAGGAGGATCGAGCAGTACTTC
V: TRBV10-3; D: NA; J: TRBJ2-1; size: NA; CDR3: CAISGDNEQFF; DNA: TGTGCCATCAGTGGGGACAATGAGCAGTTCTTC
V: TRBV5-1; D: TRBD2; J: TRBJ2-1; size: many; CDR3: CASSLGLAGNEQFF; DNA: TGCGCCAGCAGCTTGGGACTAGCGGGCAATGAGCAGTTCTTC
V: TRBV7-9; D: NA; J: TRBJ1-4; size: few; CDR3: CASSLGPAAVNEKLFF; DNA: TGTGCCAGCAGCTTAGGGCCCGCCGCAGTGAATGAAAAACTGTTTTTT
V: TRBV28; D: NA; J: TRBJ2-2; size: many; CDR3: CASRGTGILGELFF; DNA: TGTGCCAGCCGTGGTACAGGGATTTTAGGGGAGCTGTTTTTT
V: TRBV5-1; D: TRBD2; J: TRBJ2-5; size: many; CDR3: CASSSGRLAGPQETQYF; DNA: TGCGCCAGCAGCTCCGGGCGACTAGCGGGTCCCCAAGAGACCCAGTACTTC
V: TRBV5-4; D: TRBD2; J: TRBJ2-7; size: few; CDR3: CASSFGTSGRGLDEQYF; DNA: TGTGCCAGCAGCTTCGGGACTAGCGGGAGGGGCCTTGACGAGCAGTACTTC
V: TRBV5-1; D: NA; J: TRBJ2-3; size: many; CDR3: CASSPAGHGTDTQYF; DNA: TGCGCCAGCAGCCCAGCAGGGCATGGGACAGATACGCAGTATTTT
V: TRBV18; D: TRBD1; J: TRBJ1-1; size: few; CDR3: CASSPSGQVRLTTEAFF; DNA: TGTGCCAGCTCACCGTCGGGACAGGTGAGGCTCACCACTGAAGCTTTCTTT
V: TRBV11-2; D: NA; J: TRBJ2-2; size: many; CDR3: CASSFEGSNTGELFF; DNA: TGTGCCAGCAGCTTCGAGGGGTCGAACACCGGGGAGCTGTTTTTT
V: TRBV7-8; D: TRBD2; J: TRBJ2-7; size: few; CDR3: CASSPGAGGGFEQYF; DNA: TGTGCCAGCAGCCCAGGGGCGGGAGGGGGTTTTGAGCAGTACTTC
V: TRBV9; D: TRBD2; J: TRBJ2-3; size: many; CDR3: CASSQRLAAADTQYF; DNA: TGTGCCAGCAGCCAGCGACTAGCGGCCGCAGATACGCAGTATTTT
V: TRBV7-2; D: TRBD2; J: TRBJ2-5; size: many; CDR3: CASSLPQREGDETQYF; DNA: TGTGCCAGCAGCCTCCCCCAGCGGGAGGGAGATGAGACCCAGTACTTC
V: TRBV5-4; D: TRBD1; J: TRBJ2-2; size: few; CDR3: CASSLERRGLSTGELFF; DNA: TGTGCCAGCAGCTTGGAGCGCAGGGGGCTGAGCACCGGGGAGCTGTTTTTT
V: TRBV30; D: NA; J: TRBJ2-5; size: many; CDR3: CAWRGARQETQYF; DNA: TGTGCCTGGAGGGGAGCGCGCCAAGAGACCCAGTACTTC
V: TRBV4-1; D: TRBD1; J: TRBJ2-2; size: many; CDR3: CASSQTTGQTGELFF; DNA: TGCGCCAGCAGCCAGACGACAGGGCAGACCGGGGAGCTGTTTTTT
V: TRBV3-1; D: TRBD1; J: TRBJ1-2; size: few; CDR3: CASSLRGTDDGYTF; DNA: TGTGCCAGCAGCCTTCGCGGGACAGATGATGGCTACACCTTC
V: TRBV29-1; D: TRBD1; J: TRBJ1-2; size: many; CDR3: CSAEGQMYGYTF; DNA: TGCAGCGCCGAGGGACAGATGTATGGCTACACCTTC
V: TRBV30; D: TRBD1; J: TRBJ1-5; size: few; CDR3: CAWSVLGQSLSNQPQHF; DNA: TGTGCCTGGAGTGTACTGGGACAGAGTCTTAGCAATCAGCCCCAGCATTTT
V: TRBV5-1; D: NA; J: TRBJ2-1; size: many; CDR3: CATARGGGDNEQFF; DNA: TGCGCCACAGCCCGGGGTGGGGGAGACAATGAGCAGTTCTTC
V: TRBV6-2/TRBV6-3; D: TRBD1; J: TRBJ1-1; size: many; CDR3: CASSYGWDSPHTEAFF; DNA: TGTGCCAGCAGTTACGGGTGGGACAGTCCGCACACTGAAGCTTTCTTT
V: TRBV5-1; D: NA; J: TRBJ2-3; size: many; CDR3: CASSFLEDTQYF; DNA: TGCGCCAGCAGCTTCCTCGAAGATACGCAGTATTTT
V: TRBV7-9; D: TRBD1; J: TRBJ1-2; size: few; CDR3: CASSFPDRGGYTF; DNA: TGTGCCAGCAGCTTCCCGGACAGGGGTGGCTACACCTTC
V: TRBV24-1; D: TRBD1; J: TRBJ1-5; size: many; CDR3: CATSGLTGGSGQPQHF; DNA: TGTGCCACCAGTGGCCTCACAGGGGGCTCGGGTCAGCCCCAGCATTTT
V: TRBV29-1; D: TRBD1; J: TRBJ2-7; size: few; CDR3: CSVGISGTGYEQYF; DNA: TGCAGCGTTGGGATAAGCGGGACAGGGTACGAGCAGTACTTC
V: TRBV29-1; D: TRBD1; J: TRBJ1-3; size: NA; CDR3: CSVAGQVGNTIYF; DNA: TGCAGCGTTGCTGGACAGGTCGGAAACACCATATATTTT
V: TRBV7-8; D: NA; J: TRBJ1-2; size: NA; CDR3: CASSLGGGGGYDDGYTF; DNA: TGTGCCAGCAGCTTGGGCGGAGGAGGGGGGTATGACGATGGCTACACCTTC